Listed below are T cell receptor beta chains from one sample, sequenced in a study of early T cells in non-severe SARS-CoV-2 infection. Via MiXCR, TCRdb re-called the 5' RACE reads, giving one row per CDR3 protein. The sample yields about 90,000 distinct CDR3 sequences, more than 10% seen once. This specimen was whole blood, taken at baseline. The receptors were gathered from an adult who was a healthcare worker with PCR-confirmed SARS-CoV-2 infection or an uninfected control (not recorded which). Both conserved end residues are part of each CDR3. Fields, in order: D gene, clone size, CDR3 length, V gene, J gene, CDR3 DNA, CDR3 protein. A D gene is named only where the DNA matches it firmly. For some rows the clone size is stated as once, few or many, or as a class when expanded; others skip it.

>.|few|15|TRBV5-6|TRBJ2-4
TGTGCCAGCAGCTTACTACAGGGTGACAAAAACATTCAGTACTTC
CASSLLQGDKNIQYF
>.|.|16|TRBV21-1|TRBJ2-3
TGTGCCAGCAGCAAAGCCGGGGACTCCTACACAGATACGCAGTATTTT
CASSKAGDSYTDTQYF
>.|few|12|TRBV28|TRBJ1-6
TGTGCAGGCGGGCAGGGAAGTTCACCCCTCCACTTT
CAGGQGSSPLHF
>TRBD2|.|16|TRBV20-1|TRBJ2-3
TGCAGTGCTAGGTCTCTAGCGGGAGGGCGGCGGGATACGCAGTATTTT
CSARSLAGGRRDTQYF
>TRBD2|.|15|TRBV5-1|TRBJ2-1
TGCGCCAGCAGCACCCTAGCGGGAGATTACAATGAGCAGTTCTTC
CASSTLAGDYNEQFF
>.|many|10|TRBV2|TRBJ2-5
TGTGCCAGCAGGTCGGAGACCCAGTACTTC
CASRSETQYF
>.|.|16|TRBV12-2|TRBJ1-1
TGTGCAAGTCGCCTCCGGGACAGACACAAGAACACTGAAGCTTTCTTT
CASRLRDRHKNTEAFF
>.|.|13|TRBV5-1|TRBJ2-1
TGCGCCAGCAGCCCGACGACAGGACAGGAGCAGTTCTTC
CASSPTTGQEQFF
>.|.|11|TRBV29-1|TRBJ2-7
TGCAGCGTTCAGGGAAGCGACGAGCAGTACTTC
CSVQGSDEQYF
>TRBD1|.|12|TRBV11-2|TRBJ1-2
TGTGCCAGCAGCACGGGACAGAGAGGCTACACCTTC
CASSTGQRGYTF
>TRBD1|few|16|TRBV12-3/TRBV12-4|TRBJ1-1
TGTGCCAGCAGTCCCGACAGGGGAAGTAGAAGGACTGAAGCTTTCTTT
CASSPDRGSRRTEAFF
>TRBD2|.|14|TRBV20-1|TRBJ2-4
TGCAGTGCTAGTAGATCTAGCGGAAAAAACATTCAGTACTTC
CSASRSSGKNIQYF
>.|.|13|TRBV20-1|TRBJ1-4
TGCAGTGCTAGAGATCAGGGGCATGAAAAACTGTTTTTT
CSARDQGHEKLFF
>.|many|15|TRBV24-1|TRBJ2-3
TGTGCCACCAGTGATTTGGGGCAGGGGACAGATACGCAGTATTTT
CATSDLGQGTDTQYF
>.|many|16|TRBV30|TRBJ1-4
TGTGCCTGGAGTGCTATTTCCGGACCCACGGGTGAAAAACTGTTTTTT
CAWSAISGPTGEKLFF
>.|few|17|TRBV6-2/TRBV6-3|TRBJ2-5
TGTGCCAGCAGTCGACCCGTAATGAGAGGGCCCCAAGAGACCCAGTACTTC
CASSRPVMRGPQETQYF
>.|many|17|TRBV9|TRBJ1-4
TGTGCCAGCAGCATTGAGGCAGGGAGCTACTTTGATGAAAAACTGTTTTTT
CASSIEAGSYFDEKLFF
>TRBD2|.|16|TRBV2|TRBJ2-3
TGTGCCAGCAAGCTTGCCGGACTAGCGGGGGAAGATACGCAGTATTTT
CASKLAGLAGEDTQYF
>.|many|15|TRBV3-1|TRBJ2-5
TGTGCCAGCAGCCATGCGTCAGGGATAGGTGAGACCCAGTACTTC
CASSHASGIGETQYF
>TRBD2|.|15|TRBV24-1|TRBJ2-7
TGTGCCACCAGTGATTCAAGGACTAGCGGTTACGAGCAGTACTTC
CATSDSRTSGYEQYF
>TRBD1|few|14|TRBV6-5|TRBJ1-4
TGTGCCAGCAGCTCGACAGGGGACGACGAAAAACTGTTTTTT
CASSSTGDDEKLFF
>.|.|14|TRBV12-3/TRBV12-4|TRBJ1-1
TGTGCCAGCAGTTTAGCAAAGGGCAACACTGAAGCTTTCTTT
CASSLAKGNTEAFF